This T cell receptor beta chain is drawn from a study of early T cells in non-severe SARS-CoV-2 infection. Separate cDNA molecules each had unique molecular identifiers attached to them. TCRdb ran MiXCR on the 5' RACE reads and lists one entry per CDR3 protein. The sample carries some 63,000 distinct CDR3 sequences, around 13% recorded once. The receptor was isolated from an adult who was a healthcare worker with PCR-confirmed SARS-CoV-2 infection or an uninfected control (not recorded which). Sequencing was carried out using whole blood.

The CDR3 sequence is CASSLGPGRQETQYF. The CDR3 nucleotides read TGTGCCAGCAGCTTAGGACCGGGACGGCAAGAGACCCAGTACTTC. The gene calls are TRBV7-9 and TRBJ2-5; the D call may be TRBD1 or TRBD2 (5 bases each). Germline-derived CDR1 and CDR2 are SEHNR and FQNEAQ (reference sequence). The germline V and J ends were trimmed by 1 base and 2 bases, with 11 bases remaining between them. The CDR3 contains 15 residues.